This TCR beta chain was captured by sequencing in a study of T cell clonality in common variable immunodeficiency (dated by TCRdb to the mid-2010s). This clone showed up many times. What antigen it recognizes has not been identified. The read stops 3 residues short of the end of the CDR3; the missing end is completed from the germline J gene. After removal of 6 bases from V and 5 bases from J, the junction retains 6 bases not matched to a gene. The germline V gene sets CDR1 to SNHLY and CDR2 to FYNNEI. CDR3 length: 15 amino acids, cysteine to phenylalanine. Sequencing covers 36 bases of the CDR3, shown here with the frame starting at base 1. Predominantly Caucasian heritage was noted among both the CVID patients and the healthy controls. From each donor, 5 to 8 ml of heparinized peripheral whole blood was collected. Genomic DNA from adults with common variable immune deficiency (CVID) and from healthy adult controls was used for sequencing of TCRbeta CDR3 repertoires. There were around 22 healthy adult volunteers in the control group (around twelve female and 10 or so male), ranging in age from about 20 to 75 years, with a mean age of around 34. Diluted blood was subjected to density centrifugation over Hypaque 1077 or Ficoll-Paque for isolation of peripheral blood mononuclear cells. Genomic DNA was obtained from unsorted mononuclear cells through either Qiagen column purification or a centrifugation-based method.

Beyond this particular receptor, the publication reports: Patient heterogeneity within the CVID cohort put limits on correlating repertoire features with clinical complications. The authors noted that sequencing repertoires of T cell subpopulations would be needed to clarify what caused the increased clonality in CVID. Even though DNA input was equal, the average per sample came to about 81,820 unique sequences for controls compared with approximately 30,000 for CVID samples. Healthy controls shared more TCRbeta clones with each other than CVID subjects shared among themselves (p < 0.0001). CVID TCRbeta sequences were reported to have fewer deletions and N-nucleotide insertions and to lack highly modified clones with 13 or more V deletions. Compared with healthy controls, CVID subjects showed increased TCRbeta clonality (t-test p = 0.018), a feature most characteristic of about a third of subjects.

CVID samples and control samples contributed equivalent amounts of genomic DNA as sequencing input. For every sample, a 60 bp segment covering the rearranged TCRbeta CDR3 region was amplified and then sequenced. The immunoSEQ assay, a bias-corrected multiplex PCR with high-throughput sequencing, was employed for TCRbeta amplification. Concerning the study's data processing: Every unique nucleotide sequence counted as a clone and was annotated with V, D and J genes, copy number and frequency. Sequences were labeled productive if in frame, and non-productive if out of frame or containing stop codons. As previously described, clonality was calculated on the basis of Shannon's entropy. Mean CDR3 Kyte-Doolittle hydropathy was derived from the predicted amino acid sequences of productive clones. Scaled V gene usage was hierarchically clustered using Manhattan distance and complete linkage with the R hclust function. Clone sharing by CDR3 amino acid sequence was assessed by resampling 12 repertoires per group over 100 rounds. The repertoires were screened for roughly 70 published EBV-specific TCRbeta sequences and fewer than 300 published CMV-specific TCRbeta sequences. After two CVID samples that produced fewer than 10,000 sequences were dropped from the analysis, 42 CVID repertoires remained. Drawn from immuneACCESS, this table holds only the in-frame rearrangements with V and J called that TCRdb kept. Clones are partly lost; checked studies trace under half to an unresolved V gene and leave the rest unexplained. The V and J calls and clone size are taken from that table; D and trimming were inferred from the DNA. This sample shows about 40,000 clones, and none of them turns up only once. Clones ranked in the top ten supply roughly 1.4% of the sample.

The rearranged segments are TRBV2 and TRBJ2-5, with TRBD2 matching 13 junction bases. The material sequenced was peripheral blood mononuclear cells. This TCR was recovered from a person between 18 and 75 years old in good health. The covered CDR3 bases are TGTGCCAGCAGGGTACTAGCGGGAGGGAGGGAGACC. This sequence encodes CASRVLAGGRET. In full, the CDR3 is CASRVLAGGRETQYF.